This TCR beta chain was obtained from a study of identical twins. TCRdb fed the 5' RACE reads into MiXCR, producing one record per CDR3 protein. This sample carries about 900,000 distinct CDR3 sequences, roughly an eighth of them seen once, and the ten largest clones take around 1.5%. Study findings and constraints: Abundant beta clonotypes from cord blood had fewer insertions, unlike memory repertoires, which showed none. An excess of low generation probability was shown by twin-shared out-of-frame alpha sequences.

This clonotype was found many times. Its matching antigen is unknown. V was trimmed by 6 bases and J by 4 bases, leaving 16 bases between them. Looked up from germline, CDR1 is SGHAT and CDR2 is FQNNGV. The CDR3 is 14 amino acids. The sample was also linked to a second study, of yellow fever vaccine responses in identical twins.

Input material: PBMCs. The chain joins TRBV11-2 to TRBJ2-7; D possibly corresponds to TRBD2 (7 bases). The receptor was derived from a woman under 30 in good health. The CDR3 DNA reads TGTGCCAGCAGTCTAGGGGGGGGCCTTTACGAGCAGTACTTC. It codes for CASSLGGGLYEQYF.